The present TCR beta chain was sequenced within a study of cytomegalovirus exposure and HLA in healthy donors. Notes on the study in general: It was reported in a later analysis that an Asian-associated ancestry cluster showed fewer N-insertions than the roughly 660-donor mean.

V lost 0 bases, J lost 5 bases, and 23 bases lay in between. This CDR3 is 18 amino acids long. Germline V gene data show CDR1 as GTSNPN and CDR2 as SVGIG (reference sequence). This clone has only one observation. Antigen: not known. This PCR relied on a set of 60 Vbeta primers and 13 Jbeta primers. Assay used: immunoSEQ multiplex PCR; TCRdb lists only in-frame clones, some missing. The repertoire includes fewer than 200,000 clones, around 78% of them detected once, and less than 1% sits in the top ten. The sample taken for sequencing was PBMCs. The chain carries TRBV30 and TRBJ2-1; possible D gene TRBD1, 7 bases. This receptor was taken from a female donor in good health and CMV-seronegative. The CDR3 region is CAWSVWGAGGRRNNEQFF. The CDR3 nucleotides are TGTGCCTGGAGTGTATGGGGGGCAGGGGGAAGGAGGAACAATGAGCAGTTCTTC.